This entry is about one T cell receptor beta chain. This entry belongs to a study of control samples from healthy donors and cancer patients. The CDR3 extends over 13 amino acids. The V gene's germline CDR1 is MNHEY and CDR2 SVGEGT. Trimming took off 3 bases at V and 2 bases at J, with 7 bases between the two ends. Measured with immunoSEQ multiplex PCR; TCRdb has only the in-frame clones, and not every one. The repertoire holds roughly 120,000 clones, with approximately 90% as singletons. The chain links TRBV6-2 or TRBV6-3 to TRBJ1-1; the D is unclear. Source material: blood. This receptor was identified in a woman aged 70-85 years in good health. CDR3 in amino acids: CASSYRTNTEAFF. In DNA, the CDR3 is TGTGCCAGCAGTTATCGGACCAACACTGAAGCTTTCTTT.